This entry lists 20 T cell receptor beta chains sequenced from one sample in a study of T cell repertoires in cytomegalovirus infection. MiXCR, run by TCRdb on the reads, gives a single entry per CDR3 protein. The repertoire holds 130,000 or so distinct CDR3 sequences, with about 6.5% as singletons. Sample: PBMCs. All receptors derive from a human donor in good health (CMV status not recorded). Some clones in this sample may be carry-over from other donors' samples.

The rearrangement uses TRBV28 and TRBJ1-3; D call uncertain. In germline, CDR1 is MDHEN, CDR2 SYDVKM. This CDR3 contains 14 residues. V was clipped by 6 bases and J by 5 bases, with 14 bases between them. CDR3 sequence reads: CASSSGIRRNTIYF. CDR3 sequence (DNA): TGTGCCAGCAGCTCCGGGATTAGGAGAAACACCATATATTTT.

There are a few counts of this clonotype. The chain combines TRBV12-3 or TRBV12-4 with TRBJ1-1, with D unclear. CDR3 size: 10 residues. With 6 bases removed from V and 11 bases from J, the gap between germline ends came to 10 bases. The DNA of the CDR3 is TGTGCCAGCAGCCGCGACGGGGCTTTCTTT. Translated: CASSRDGAFF.

Only a few counts were recorded for this clonotype. V and J are TRBV15 and TRBJ2-3, with 9 bases that match TRBD1. Germline-derived CDR1 and CDR2 are LNHNV and YYDKDF (reference sequence). The CDR3 totals 13 residues. The V gene end was trimmed by 3 bases and the J gene end by 9 bases; junction bases not matched to a gene: 4. CDR3 in amino acids: CATSSPGQGTQYF. CDR3 nucleotides: TGTGCCACCAGCAGCCCGGGACAGGGAACGCAGTATTTT.

In its sample, this clonotype was seen a few times. CDR3 coding DNA: TGTGCCAGCGGGGATCTCAGAGACGAGCAGTACTTC. This gives the protein CASGDLRDEQYF. The chain uses TRBV14 and TRBJ2-7; D is unclear. The CDR3 runs to 12 residues. The V and J ends lost 8 bases and 5 bases respectively, with 13 bases between them. CDR1 is SGHDN and CDR2 is FVKESK in the germline V gene.

This clonotype has ten or more counts. V is TRBV7-2 and J is TRBJ1-2; D unresolved. The CDR3 consists of 14 residues. The germline V gene encodes CDR1 SGHTA and CDR2 FQGNSA. Trimming cost V 0 bases and J 5 bases, with 10 bases left between them. The CDR3 loop is CASSLARAFYGYTF. The CDR3 DNA is TGTGCCAGCAGCTTAGCGAGGGCTTTTTATGGCTACACCTTC.

This clonotype has at least ten counts. This chain links TRBV15 with TRBJ1-3, with D perhaps TRBD1 (5 bases). Germline loops: CDR1 LNHNV, CDR2 YYDKDF (reference sequence). The V gene lost 5 bases and the J gene lost 4 bases, with 12 bases spanning the gap. The CDR3 consists of 14 residues. This CDR3 is CATSDQGVGNTIYF. CDR3 coding DNA: TGTGCCACCAGCGATCAGGGCGTCGGAAACACCATATATTTT.

The table lists this clonotype with many counts. A much more abundant neighbour one base away suggests this may be a read error. The chain couples TRBV7-3 to TRBJ2-3; TRBD2 matches at 9 bases. Germline CDR1 and CDR2: SGHTA and FQGTGA. V was clipped by 5 bases and J by 1 base; unmatched bases: 7. CDR3 length: 16 residues. CDR3: CASSPGERGGTDTQYF. The CDR3 DNA reads as TGTGCCAGCAGCCCCGGGGAGCGGGGGGGCACAGATACGCAGTATTTT.

This clonotype turned up a few times. The CDR3 protein is CASSLGDTQQFF. In nucleotides, the CDR3 is TGTGCCAGCAGTTTAGGAGATACCCAGCAGTTCTTC. The chain employs TRBV28 and TRBJ2-1; unclear D gene. This CDR3 has 12 residues. In germline, CDR1 is MDHEN, CDR2 SYDVKM. Deletions cut 2 bases from V and 11 bases from J, with 10 bases between.

This clonotype was found a few times. The genes are TRBV15 and TRBJ2-5; perhaps D is TRBD1 or TRBD2 (6 bases each). The CDR3 covers 13 residues. From germline, CDR1 is LNHNV and CDR2 YYDKDF (reference sequence). Trimming removed 4 bases from V and 4 bases from J, with 10 bases in between. The CDR3 spells CATSKGGLETQYF. In nucleotides, the CDR3 is TGTGCCACCAGCAAGGGGGGCCTAGAGACCCAGTACTTC.

This clonotype appeared many times. The chain recombines TRBV29-1 with TRBJ2-3; D remains unclear. There are 12 residues in the CDR3. The germline gives CDR1 SQVTM, CDR2 ANQGSEA. V gave up 3 bases and J gave up 15 bases, with 19 bases separating them. CDR3 amino acids: CSVDEAWSEVYF. DNA for the CDR3: TGCAGCGTTGACGAAGCATGGTCTGAGGTATATTTT.

About this clonotype itself: Since a much larger clone is just one base distant, this may be a read error. This chain uses TRBV6-8 with TRBJ1-1; D is undetermined. Germline lookup yields CDR1 MNHGY and CDR2 SAAAGT. V gave up 6 bases and J gave up 8 bases, with 13 bases separating them. The CDR3 sequence is 12 residues long. The CDR3 loop reads CASRWNSPEAFF. DNA of the CDR3: TGTGCCAGCAGATGGAACAGTCCCGAAGCTTTCTTT.

There are many counts of this clonotype. This chain joins TRBV7-2 and TRBJ2-2; 13 bases fit TRBD2. Germline loops: CDR1 SGHTA, CDR2 FQGNSA. J gave up 6 bases and V 5 bases, and 3 bases lay outside the gene matches. The CDR3 loop spans 15 amino acids. DNA of the CDR3: TGTGCCAGCAGCACTAGCGGGGGGGCCCCCGGGGAGCTGTTTTTT. Amino acid sequence: CASSTSGGAPGELFF.

This clonotype occurred a few times. The chain joins TRBV9 to TRBJ2-7, with D possibly TRBD2 on 5 matching bases. V lost 0 bases and J 6 bases, leaving 13 bases between the germline ends. The germline V gene has CDR1 SGDLS and CDR2 YYNGEE. This CDR3 spans 14 amino acids. The CDR3 loop reads CASSVASPSREQYF. The CDR3, as DNA: TGTGCCAGCAGCGTAGCTAGCCCGTCGCGCGAGCAGTACTTC.

The table lists this clonotype with many counts. V usage is TRBV11-1 and J usage is TRBJ2-5; 8 positions match TRBD2. Germline trimming cut 5 bases from V and 5 bases from J; bases unmatched to any gene: 7. This CDR3 is built from 14 residues. Germline V lookup: CDR1 SGHAT, CDR2 FQDESV (reference sequence). The CDR3 is CASSHGLAYETQYF. As DNA, the CDR3 is TGTGCCAGCAGCCACGGACTAGCATATGAGACCCAGTACTTC.

This clonotype was seen at least ten times. The chain has TRBV7-9 and TRBJ2-3; 8 bases align to TRBD2. Germline CDR1 is SEHNR and CDR2 is FQNEAQ (reference sequence). There are 15 residues in the CDR3. The trim removed 6 bases at V and 2 bases at J, leaving 7 bases unmatched. The CDR3 DNA reads TGTGCCAGCAGAGCACCGGGGGGGTCCACAGATACGCAGTATTTT. This sequence encodes CASRAPGGSTDTQYF.

This clonotype was counted many times. The chain joins TRBV7-2 to TRBJ2-7, with 8 positions matching TRBD2. Germline V gives CDR1 SGHTA, CDR2 FQGNSA. CDR3 length equals 15 residues. The ends lost 5 bases at V and 4 bases at J; junction bases unmatched: 10. CDR3 loop: CASSPPFAGGYEQYF. The CDR3, as DNA: TGTGCCAGCAGCCCGCCCTTCGCGGGGGGATACGAGCAGTACTTC. Supplemented by reference TRBV7-2 and TRBJ2-7, the full variable domain reads GAGVSQSPSNKVTEKGKDVELRCDPISGHTALYWYRQSLGQGLEFLIYFQGNSAPDKSGLPSDRFSAERTGGSVSTLTIQRTQQEDSAVYLCASSPPFAGGYEQYFGPGTRLTVT.

This clonotype was recorded a few times. V usage is TRBV2 and J usage is TRBJ2-5, with 7 nucleotides matching TRBD2. CDR1 and CDR2 (germline): SNHLY, FYNNEI. This CDR3 is built from 13 residues. Trimming cost V 3 bases and J 6 bases; bases outside gene matches: 4. Here the CDR3 reads CASSEERGKTQYF. Written as DNA, the CDR3 is TGTGCCAGCAGTGAGGAGCGGGGCAAGACCCAGTACTTC.

V is TRBV10-3 and J is TRBJ2-7, with a weak D call TRBD1 (5 bases). V shed 3 bases and J shed 4 bases, with 16 bases lying between them. Germline V gene data show CDR1 as ENHRY and CDR2 as SYGVKD. The CDR3 loop spans 15 amino acids. This CDR3 is CAISDPTRAGYEQYF. The DNA of the CDR3 is TGTGCCATCAGTGACCCCACCAGGGCAGGGTACGAGCAGTACTTC.

This clonotype was detected many times. The CDR3 sequence: CASSFRTGARRAEAFF. The CDR3 DNA is TGTGCCAGCAGCTTCCGCACAGGTGCCCGAAGGGCTGAAGCTTTCTTT. The rearrangement joins TRBV7-2 to TRBJ1-1; the D gene is possibly TRBD1 (5 bases). With 3 bases removed from V and 6 bases from J, the gap between germline ends came to 20 bases. This CDR3 is 16 amino acids long. Germline V lookup: CDR1 SGHTA, CDR2 FQGNSA.

The CDR3 spells CASKREGLNTGELFF. The DNA of the CDR3 is TGTGCCAGCAAGAGGGAAGGGCTAAACACCGGGGAGCTGTTTTTT. The V and J genes are TRBV6-6 and TRBJ2-2; tentatively, D is TRBD2 (5 bases). Germline lookup yields CDR1 MNHNY and CDR2 SVGAGI (reference sequence). The CDR3 length is 15 residues. Trimming removed 7 bases from V and 2 bases from J, with 14 bases in between.